This T cell receptor beta chain came from a study of T-cell memory formation after mild COVID-19. Study background: TCR clusters showed largely donor specificity. General study results and limits: Prior to infection, memory already included some responding clones, suggesting cross-reactive memory joined. There was no confirmation that second-wave clones peaking on day 37 were SARS-CoV-2 specific.

The germline V gene encodes CDR1 SGHAT and CDR2 FQNNGV. V was trimmed by 1 base and J by 4 bases, leaving 9 bases between them. CDR3 length equals 14 residues. Libraries for TCRalpha and TCRbeta carried sample barcodes and unique molecular identifiers via 5'RACE. TCRdb analysed the 5' RACE reads with MiXCR anew, one entry per CDR3 protein. This table has about 160,000 distinct CDR3 sequences, around a third appearing once. Note on this clonotype: Its antigen remains unidentified.

The TCR was taken from an adult woman who had mild COVID-19 (a few samples of this study predate the infection). Cell type and time point are not known. The chain combines TRBV11-2 with TRBJ2-3; D unresolved. The sequenced sample consisted of PBMCs or a T cell subset sorted from them (not recorded which). The CDR3 region is CASSLVRAADTQYF. The CDR3 nucleotides read TGTGCCAGCAGCTTAGTCCGGGCGGCAGATACGCAGTATTTT.